The source of this T cell receptor beta chain is a study of CD8 T cells in Susac syndrome. With random hexamers, reverse transcription was performed on about 0.45 to 1 ug of RNA. MiXCR, run by TCRdb on the immunoSEQ multiplex PCR reads, gives a single entry per CDR3 protein. Seen here are nearly 110,000 distinct CDR3 sequences, roughly 95% observed once, and the top ten hold around 0.4%. Comment on this clonotype: One end of the junction does not line up with germline, which may come from a read error.

Negative isolation yielded CD4+ and CD8+ T cells, and FACS enriched TEMRA cells. This TCR was recovered from a human donor with Susac syndrome. The specimen was CD8+ T cells from PBMCs.

The CDR3 loop reads CASSFPTTADYAYAQYF. The CDR3 DNA reads as TGTGCCAGCAGTTTTCCCACCACCGCGGACTACGCCTACGCGCAGTACTTC. J is TRBJ2-7 and V is TRBV6-5; weak D call: TRBD2 (6 bases). Germline V gene data show CDR1 as MNHEY and CDR2 as SVGAGI. The CDR3 has 17 amino acids.